This T cell receptor beta chain was identified during a study of cytomegalovirus exposure and HLA in healthy donors. In regard to this clone: The target antigen is unknown.

The CDR3 loop spans 16 amino acids. V shed 3 bases and J shed 4 bases, with 13 bases lying between them. Germline V CDR1 and CDR2: LNHDA, SQIVND (reference sequence). PCR used 60 Vbeta primers and 13 Jbeta primers. Repertoires were generated with immunoSEQ multiplex PCR, while TCRdb's copy carries only in-frame clones and drops some. The sample has about 140,000 clones, nearly 80% seen once; the top ten hold approximately 1.1%. The donors comprised healthy bone marrow donors. General study findings and limits: TCR beta sequences numbering fewer than 20,000 were associated with HLA alleles at 0.05 false discovery rate in a later analysis. Across HLA loci, a later analysis found differing TCR association rates, with DRB1 most and HLA-C fewest.

This chain connects TRBV19 to TRBJ1-6; D remains ambiguous. The sequence derives from a male donor in good health and CMV-seronegative. Sequenced input: PBMCs. The DNA of the CDR3 is TGTGCCAGTAGTATTAGGGAAGGGAGTTATAATTCACCCCTCCACTTT. Its protein product is CASSIREGSYNSPLHF.